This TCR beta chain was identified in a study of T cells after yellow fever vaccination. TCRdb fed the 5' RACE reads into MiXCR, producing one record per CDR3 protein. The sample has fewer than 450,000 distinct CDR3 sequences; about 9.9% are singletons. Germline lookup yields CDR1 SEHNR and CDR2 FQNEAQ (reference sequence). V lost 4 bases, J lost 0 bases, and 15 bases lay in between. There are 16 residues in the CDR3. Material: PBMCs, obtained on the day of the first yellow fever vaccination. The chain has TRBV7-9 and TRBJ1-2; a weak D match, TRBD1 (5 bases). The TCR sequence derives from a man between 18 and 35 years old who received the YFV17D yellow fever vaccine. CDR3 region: CASSWGRTSTNYGYTF. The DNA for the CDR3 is TGTGCCAGCAGCTGGGGACGGACGTCTACTAACTATGGCTACACCTTC. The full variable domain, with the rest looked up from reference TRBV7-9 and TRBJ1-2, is DTGVSQNPRHKITKRGQNVTFRCDPISEHNRLYWYRQTLGQGPEFLTYFQNEAQLEKSRLLSDRFSAERPKGSFSTLEIQRTEQGDSAMYLCASSWGRTSTNYGYTFGSGTRLTVV.